The 2 T cell receptor beta chains below all came from one sample that was sequenced in a study of vaccination effects on CD4 cells after COVID-19. The authors isolated CD4+ T cells after around 11 days of culture. Using immunoSEQ multiplex PCR, the repertoire was profiled, and TCRdb retains in-frame clones only, with some absent. Of around 56,000 clones in the sample, around 80% were seen once. These receptors have no identified antigens. The source was CD4+ T cells from PBMCs cultured without peptide, collected before COVID-19 vaccination. These receptors came from a human donor who received a COVID-19 vaccine.

The chain is built from TRBV5-3 and TRBJ2-2, with D possibly TRBD1 on 5 matching bases. TRBV5-3 is an open reading frame, and its role is uncertain. This CDR3 has 15 residues. V lost 5 bases to trimming and J lost 0 bases, with 11 bases between them. This CDR3 is CARRLDSANTGELFF. In DNA, the CDR3 is TGTGCCAGAAGACTCGACAGCGCGAACACCGGGGAGCTGTTTTTT.

This clone was observed a handful of times. The chain employs TRBV4-1 and TRBJ1-6; D unresolved. Germline CDR1 is MGHRA and CDR2 is YSYEKL. With 4 bases removed from V and 8 bases from J, the gap between germline ends came to 9 bases. The CDR3 totals 13 residues. CDR3: CASSREGDSPLHF. The CDR3 nucleotides are TGCGCCAGCAGCCGAGAGGGAGATTCACCCCTCCACTTT.